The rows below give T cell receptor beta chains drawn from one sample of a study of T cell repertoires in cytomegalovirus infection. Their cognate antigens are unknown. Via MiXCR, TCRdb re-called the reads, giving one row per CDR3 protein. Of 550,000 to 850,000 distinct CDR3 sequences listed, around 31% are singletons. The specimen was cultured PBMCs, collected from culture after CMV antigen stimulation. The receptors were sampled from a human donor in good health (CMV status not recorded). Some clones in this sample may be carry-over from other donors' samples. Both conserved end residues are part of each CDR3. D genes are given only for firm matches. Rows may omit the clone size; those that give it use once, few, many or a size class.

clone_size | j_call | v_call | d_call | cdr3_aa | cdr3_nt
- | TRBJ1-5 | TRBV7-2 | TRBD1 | CASSLTGVDQPQQF | TGTGCCAGCAGCTTGACAGGGGTGGACCAGCCCCAGCAATTT
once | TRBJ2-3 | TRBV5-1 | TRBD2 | CATKTSGGPYSTDTQYF | TGCGCCACGAAGACTAGCGGGGGACCCTATAGCACAGATACGCAGTATTTT
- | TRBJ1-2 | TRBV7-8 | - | CASSLYTAGANNYGYTF | TGTGCCAGCAGCCTATACACAGCAGGGGCGAATAACTATGGCTACACCTTC
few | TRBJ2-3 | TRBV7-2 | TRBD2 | CASSPWTSGSADTQYF | TGTGCCAGCAGCCCGTGGACTAGCGGGAGCGCAGATACGCAGTATTTT
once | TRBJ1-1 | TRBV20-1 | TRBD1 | CSANRGQNTEAFF | TGCAGTGCTAACAGGGGGCAGAACACTGAAGCTTTCTTT
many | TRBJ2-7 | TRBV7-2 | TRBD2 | CASSLDSGRGEQYF | TGTGCCAGCAGCTTGGACAGCGGGAGGGGGGAGCAGTACTTC
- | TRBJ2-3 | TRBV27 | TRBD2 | CASSLSKLAPSTDTQYF | TGTGCCAGCAGTTTATCGAAACTAGCGCCTAGCACAGATACGCAGTATTTT
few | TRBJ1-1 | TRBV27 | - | CASSAASDTEAFF | TGTGCCAGCAGTGCGGCCTCGGACACTGAAGCTTTCTTT
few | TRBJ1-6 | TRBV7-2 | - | CASSSGAGYYNSPLHF | TGTGCCAGCAGCTCGGGGGCGGGTTACTATAATTCACCCCTCCACTTT
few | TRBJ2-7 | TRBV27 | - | CASRRTLTDSYEQYF | TGTGCCAGCAGACGCACCCTCACGGACAGCTACGAGCAGTACTTC
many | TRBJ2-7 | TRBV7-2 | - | CASSLNRVAYEQYF | TGTGCCAGCAGCCTAAACAGGGTGGCATACGAGCAGTACTTC
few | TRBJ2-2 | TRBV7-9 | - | CASSEKTGELFF | TGTGCCAGCAGTGAAAAAACCGGGGAGCTGTTTTTT
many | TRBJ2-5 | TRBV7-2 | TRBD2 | CASRGGSSREGTQYF | TGTGCCAGCAGAGGCGGGAGCTCTCGTGAGGGGACCCAGTACTTC
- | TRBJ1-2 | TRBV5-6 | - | CASSLRVDGYGYTF | TGTGCCAGCAGTCTCAGGGTGGATGGCTATGGCTACACCTTC
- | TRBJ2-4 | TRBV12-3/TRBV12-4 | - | CASSPWGLRAKNIQYF | TGTGCCAGCAGCCCTTGGGGGCTAAGGGCCAAAAACATTCAGTACTTC
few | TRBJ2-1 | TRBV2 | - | CASQWATYNEQFF | TGTGCCAGCCAGTGGGCTACCTACAATGAGCAGTTCTTC
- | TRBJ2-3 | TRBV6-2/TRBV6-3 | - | CASSSTLLRSTDTQYF | TGTGCCAGCAGTTCCACACTACTGAGAAGCACAGATACGCAGTATTTT
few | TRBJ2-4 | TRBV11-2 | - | CASSPVSRDYANIQYF | TGTGCCAGCAGCCCCGTTTCGCGGGATTACGCGAACATTCAGTACTTC
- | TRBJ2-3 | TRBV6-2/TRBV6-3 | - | CASSYGEGMQYF | TGTGCCAGCAGTTACGGGGAAGGGATGCAGTATTTT
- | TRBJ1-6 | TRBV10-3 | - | CAISETNSPLHF | TGTGCCATCAGTGAGACTAATTCACCCCTCCACTTT
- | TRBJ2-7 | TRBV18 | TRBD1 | CASSPRQGYYEQYF | TGTGCCAGCTCACCTAGACAGGGGTACTACGAGCAGTACTTC
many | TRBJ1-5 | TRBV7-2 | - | CASSPGIQPQHF | TGTGCCAGCAGCCCTGGGATTCAGCCCCAGCATTTT
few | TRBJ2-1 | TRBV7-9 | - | CASSLPKTMSSYNEQFF | TGTGCCAGCAGCTTACCCAAAACGATGAGCTCCTACAATGAGCAGTTCTTC
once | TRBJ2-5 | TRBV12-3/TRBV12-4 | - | CASSLDASAGTQYF | TGTGCCAGCAGTTTGGACGCTAGCGCAGGGACCCAGTACTTC